Each of the 9 T cell receptor beta chains below was sequenced from the same sample in a study of cytomegalovirus exposure and HLA in healthy donors (dated by TCRdb to the late 2010s). The protocol used for the library was the immunoSEQ multiplex PCR assay. For the multiplex PCR, a mixture combining 60 forward primers for TCR Vbeta segments and 13 reverse primers for TCR Jbeta segments was used. Sourced from immuneACCESS, this table was stored by TCRdb with only in-frame sequences that have V and J called. A share of the clones is absent; for the studies checked, an unresolved V gene accounts for under half, and the remainder has no known explanation. This sample lists 180,000 or so clones; approximately 82% were detected once. The ten largest clones capture about 7.7% of the sample. Sequencing was carried out using PBMCs. Receptors were obtained from a woman aged 40 to 50 in good health and CMV-seropositive.

This clone was observed a single time. This chain links TRBV5-1 with TRBJ2-3; D gene ambiguous. V was pared by 0 bases and J by 1 base, with 9 bases between. Germline V gene data show CDR1 as SGHRS and CDR2 as YFSETQ. This CDR3 contains 15 residues. CDR3 sequence: CASSLVGRRTDTQYF. The CDR3 DNA reads as TGCGCCAGCAGCTTGGTTGGCAGGCGCACAGATACGCAGTATTTT.

This chain's CDR3 is CASSSQGYGYTF. CDR3 nucleotide sequence: TGTGCCAGCAGCTCACAGGGATATGGCTACACCTTC. The V call is TRBV7-9, the J call TRBJ1-2; D perhaps matches TRBD1 (6 bases). CDR1 is SEHNR and CDR2 is FQNEAQ in the germline V gene (reference sequence). The V end lost 4 bases, the J end lost 5 bases, and 8 bases lay between the germline ends. The CDR3 runs to 12 residues.

This clone was observed a few times. The gene calls are TRBV4-2 and TRBJ1-4; D is uncertain. Looked up from germline, CDR1 is LGHNA and CDR2 is YNFKEQ. This CDR3 region has 14 residues. V lost 5 bases and J lost 5, with 12 bases in between. CDR3 nucleotides: TGTGCCAGCAGCACAGACACCCCGAATGAAAAACTGTTTTTT. Translating it yields CASSTDTPNEKLFF.

The chain is built from TRBV19 and TRBJ1-2; TRBD1 agrees at 7 bases. CDR1 and CDR2 from the germline V gene are LNHDA and SQIVND (reference sequence). Germline trimming cut 3 bases from V and 4 bases from J; bases unmatched to any gene: 11. The CDR3 consists of 16 residues. DNA of the CDR3: TGTGCCAGTAGTATCCACCCCCGGCGGGACAGCTATGGCTACACCTTC. Translated, it gives CASSIHPRRDSYGYTF. Together with reference TRBV19 and TRBJ1-2, the CDR3 gives the full variable domain: DGGITQSPKYLFRKEGQNVTLSCEQNLNHDAMYWYRQDPGQGLRLIYYSQIVNDFQKGDIAEGYSVSREKKESFPLTVTSAQKNPTAFYLCASSIHPRRDSYGYTFGSGTRLTVV.

The chain links TRBV30 to TRBJ1-4, with D tentatively TRBD1 (6 bases). In germline, CDR1 is GTSNPN, CDR2 SVGIG (reference sequence). V dropped 1 base and J dropped 8 bases, with 11 bases sitting between them. The length of the CDR3 is 13 residues. The CDR3 sequence: CAWSGGLWEKLFF. CDR3 nucleotide sequence: TGTGCCTGGAGTGGGGGGCTTTGGGAAAAACTGTTTTTT.

The DNA for the CDR3 is TGTGCCAGCAGTTTATTGCAGAACTACAATGAGCAGTTCTTC. Translated: CASSLLQNYNEQFF. The chain links TRBV27 to TRBJ2-1; D ambiguous. The V and J ends lost 1 base and 3 bases respectively, with 7 bases between them. In germline, CDR1 is MNHEY, CDR2 SMNVEV (reference sequence). The CDR3 has 14 amino acids.

This clone occurred a few times. The chain joins TRBV9 to TRBJ1-4; TRBD1 is a possible D gene (5 bases). The V end was cut by 2 bases, the J end by 0 bases, with 8 bases between. The CDR3 loop spans 15 amino acids. Germline V gene lookup returns CDR1 SGDLS and CDR2 YYNGEE. CDR3 loop: CASSVSGTTNEKLFF. The CDR3 DNA reads TGTGCCAGCAGCGTTTCAGGGACAACTAATGAAAAACTGTTTTTT.

This clone was recorded a few times. This chain uses TRBV11-2 with TRBJ1-2; 7 nucleotides align to TRBD1. The germline V gene has CDR1 SGHAT and CDR2 FQNNGV. The CDR3 contains 19 residues. The ends lost 5 bases at V and 2 bases at J; junction bases unmatched: 20. CDR3: CASSHYLTARQGGNYGYTF. CDR3 nucleotides: TGTGCCAGCAGCCACTATCTAACAGCTCGACAGGGTGGGAACTATGGCTACACCTTC.

The chain couples TRBV28 to TRBJ1-2, with no clear D. Germline loops: CDR1 MDHEN, CDR2 SYDVKM. Trimming removed 2 bases at V and 1 base at J, with 11 bases between. CDR3 length: 15 residues. The CDR3 region is CASSLLREINYGYTF. CDR3 in DNA: TGTGCCAGCAGTTTACTTCGGGAGATTAACTATGGCTACACCTTC.